The TCR beta chain under discussion was sequenced for a study of T cells in Graves' hyperthyroidism and ophthalmopathy. Per the germline V gene, CDR1 is KGHSH and CDR2 is LQKENI. The CDR3 runs to 17 residues. The germline V and J ends were trimmed by 3 bases and 0 bases, with 14 bases remaining between them. Amplified regions were TCR beta CDR3 sequences from RNA transcripts. A first-round RT-PCR of the TCR CDR3 used the HTBI primer set. TCRdb itself ran the multiplex PCR reads through MiXCR, one entry per CDR3 protein. The data hold roughly 740,000 distinct CDR3 sequences, with over 15% observed a single time.

Sequencing was carried out using blood. The chain employs TRBV18 and TRBJ2-2, with D possibly TRBD1 on 6 matching bases. This sequence was found in a young man with Graves' hyperthyroidism. CDR3 bases: TGTGCCAGCTCACCGCCAGTGCCAGGGGCGAACACCGGGGAGCTGTTTTTT. This encodes CASSPPVPGANTGELFF.